These 2 T cell receptor beta chains originate from one sample sequenced in a study of regulatory T cells in long-lasting Graves disease. Combining iRepertoire HTBI primers with Arm-PCR of CDR3 regions, the authors built TCR beta libraries. TCRdb recomputed calls from the multiplex PCR reads with MiXCR, one row per CDR3 protein. Counted here are about 540,000 distinct CDR3 sequences, 13% occurring once; the ten biggest clones make up 8% to 10%. Time point defined: newly diagnosed GD, antithyroid drugs for less than 3 months. Researchers made the TCR library from RNA that was extracted from PBMCs. This sample also belongs to another study, concerning T cells in Graves' hyperthyroidism and ophthalmopathy.

The sequences come from peripheral blood mononuclear cells (PBMCs), collected at new diagnosis, from a patient treated with antithyroid drugs. Source of these receptors: a man younger than 45 with Graves disease.

Regarding this clonotype: Possible read error: a much larger clone is one base away. CDR3 bases: TGTGCCTCCGGGGGGGACGAAAACACGCCGTATTTT. Translating gives CASGGDENTPYF. The V and J genes are TRBV27 and TRBJ2-3; 8 positions agree with TRBD2. Germline-derived CDR1 and CDR2 are MNHEY and SMNVEV (reference sequence). The CDR3 runs 12 residues.

This clonotype was counted many times. The chain has TRBV24-1 and TRBJ2-7; D gene unclear. The CDR3 is made up of 14 amino acids. The V gene's germline CDR1 is KGHDR and CDR2 SFDVKD. The V end lost 7 bases, the J end lost 2 bases, and 14 bases lay between the germline ends. For the CDR3, the DNA is TGTGCCACCAGCCCAAGACGGATGACCTACGAGCAGTACTTC. This translates into CATSPRRMTYEQYF.